This T cell receptor (beta chain) was recovered during a study of cytomegalovirus exposure and HLA in healthy donors. Broader study findings: Sequencing likely produced, as an artifact, a cluster of highly shared sequence variants. Evidence from a later analysis indicated that most CMV-associated TCR beta chains looked HLA-restricted.

Trimming cost V 0 bases and J 3 bases, with 9 bases left between them. This CDR3 has 14 amino acids. Germline CDR1 and CDR2: MNHNS and SASEGT. Details on this clone: Its antigen is as yet unknown.

The primer mix had 60 Vbeta and 13 Jbeta primers. Repertoires were generated with immunoSEQ multiplex PCR, while TCRdb's copy carries only in-frame clones and drops some. Its table lists about 140,000 clones. The receptor was isolated from a man aged 40-55 years in good health and CMV-seronegative. The chain employs TRBV6-1 and TRBJ2-7; D is possibly TRBD1 (5 bases). Material: PBMCs. Here the CDR3 reads CASSEAPGFYEQYF. The CDR3 bases are TGTGCCAGCAGTGAAGCTCCAGGGTTCTACGAGCAGTACTTC.